Each of the 10 T cell receptor beta chains below was sequenced from the same sample in a study of T cell repertoires in cytomegalovirus infection. Using its own MiXCR run on the reads, TCRdb lists one record per CDR3 protein. The data show a few hundred thousand distinct CDR3 sequences, approximately 9.2% seen once. Sequencing was done on a sample of PBMCs. Receptors originate from a human donor in good health (CMV status not recorded). Some clones in this sample may be carry-over from other donors' samples.

This clonotype was picked up many times. The chain couples TRBV7-9 to TRBJ1-1, with 7 bases fitting TRBD1. Looked up from germline, CDR1 is SEHNR and CDR2 is FQNEAQ (reference sequence). The CDR3 consists of 16 residues. J gave up 0 bases and V 4 bases, and 8 bases lay outside the gene matches. CDR3 DNA sequence: TGTGCCAGCAGCTCACCGGGACAGCCTTTGAACACTGAAGCTTTCTTT. Its translation is CASSSPGQPLNTEAFF.

The sample holds many counts of this clonotype. The chain carries TRBV7-3 and TRBJ2-1; maybe TRBD1 (6 bases). Trimming pared 5 bases from V and 0 bases from J, leaving 11 bases between. The V gene's germline CDR1 is SGHTA and CDR2 FQGTGA. The CDR3 has 15 amino acids. The CDR3, as DNA: TGTGCCAGCAGCCCCCAGGGGTCCTCCTACAATGAGCAGTTCTTC. Protein product: CASSPQGSSYNEQFF.

This clonotype turned up a few times. This sequence joins TRBV30 and TRBJ1-1, with 7 bases lining up with TRBD1. CDR1 is GTSNPN and CDR2 is SVGIG in the germline V gene (reference sequence). J lost 2 bases, V lost 7 bases, and 7 bases had no gene match. This CDR3 contains 13 residues. The CDR3 region has the DNA TGTGCCTCTTACAGGGGCTCCAACACTGAAGCTTTCTTT. The encoded protein is CASYRGSNTEAFF.

The V and J genes are TRBV6-8 and TRBJ1-1; a possible D gene is TRBD1 (5 bases). The germline CDR1 and CDR2 sequences are MNHGY and SAAAGT. CDR3 length: 14 amino acids. V was clipped by 6 bases and J by 5 bases, with 16 bases between them. CDR3 loop: CASSPNHRQTEAFF. In nucleotides, the CDR3 is TGTGCCAGCAGCCCGAATCACAGACAGACTGAAGCTTTCTTT.

This clonotype was recorded a few times. The chain links TRBV5-4 to TRBJ2-1; D may match TRBD1 or TRBD2 (6 bases each). This CDR3 is built from 17 residues. V shed 1 base and J shed 10 bases, with 24 bases lying between them. Germline lookup yields CDR1 SGHNT and CDR2 YYREEE (reference sequence). The CDR3 sequence is CASSLRTGMVGGVEQFF. In DNA form, the CDR3 reads TGTGCCAGCAGCTTGCGAACAGGGATGGTCGGGGGAGTGGAGCAGTTCTTC.

As regards this clonotype: Just one base apart from a much larger clone, this may be a read error. V is TRBV11-3 and J is TRBJ1-2; D might be TRBD1 (6 bases). CDR1 and CDR2 from the germline V gene are SGHNT and YENEEA. The CDR3 runs 14 residues. Trimming shortened V by 4 bases and J by 4 bases, and 13 bases separated the two germline ends. The CDR3 loop is CASSSRQASYGYTF. The DNA for the CDR3 is TGTGCCAGCAGCTCGAGACAGGCCAGCTATGGCTACACCTTC.

This clonotype was seen ten or more times. The V gene is TRBV20-1, the J gene TRBJ2-3; 8 nucleotides line up with TRBD2. The germline gives CDR1 DFQATT, CDR2 SNEGSKA (reference sequence). V was pared by 3 bases and J by 0 bases, with 5 bases of the junction left unmatched. The CDR3 runs 15 residues. This CDR3 reads CSARIREGSTDTQYF. The CDR3 region has the DNA TGCAGTGCTAGGATTCGGGAGGGAAGCACAGATACGCAGTATTTT.

This clonotype was seen many times. J is TRBJ1-3 and V is TRBV7-2, with 8 positions matching TRBD1. Unmatched junction bases numbered 3, after V lost 5 bases and J lost 3 bases. The CDR3 consists of 14 residues. Germline V lookup: CDR1 SGHTA, CDR2 FQGNSA. CDR3 bases: TGTGCCAGCAGCGCCAGGGGGCTTGGAAACACCATATATTTT. This codes for CASSARGLGNTIYF.

This clonotype was found a few times. The chain links TRBV6-2 or TRBV6-3 to TRBJ2-1; D is perhaps TRBD1 or TRBD2 (5 bases each). V shed 6 bases and J shed 0 bases, with 15 bases lying between them. Germline CDR1 is MNHEY and CDR2 is SVGEGT. The CDR3 runs 16 residues. CDR3 DNA sequence: TGTGCCAGCAGCTCACGGGACGGCAGCTCCTACAATGAGCAGTTCTTC. Encoded protein: CASSSRDGSSYNEQFF.

The chain is built from TRBV29-1 and TRBJ1-1; TRBD1 might be the D (5 bases). Germline CDR1 reads SQVTM; CDR2 reads ANQGSEA. V lost 7 bases and J 0 bases, leaving 21 bases between the germline ends. This CDR3 has 16 residues. The CDR3 bases are TGCAGCGCGGCTGGGGTGTTGGGACGGATGAACACTGAAGCTTTCTTT. It yields the protein CSAAGVLGRMNTEAFF. Supplemented by reference TRBV29-1 and TRBJ1-1, the full variable domain reads SAVISQKPSRDICQRGTSLTIQCQVDSQVTMMFWYRQQPGQSLTLIATANQGSEATYESGFVIDKFPISRPNLTFSTLTVSNMSPEDSSIYLCSAAGVLGRMNTEAFFGQGTRLTVV.